This passage covers 27 T cell receptor beta chains from one sample sequenced in a study of T cells in Graves' hyperthyroidism and ophthalmopathy. TCR beta CDR3 regions were amplified from RNA. The HTBI primer set drove a first-round RT-PCR of the TCR CDR3. One entry per CDR3 protein, called by TCRdb with MiXCR from the multiplex PCR reads. This repertoire shows more than 500,000 distinct CDR3 sequences, 46% found once; its top ten account for 44%. Sequenced input: peripheral blood or thyroid tissue (not recorded which). These receptors all stem from an adult woman with Graves' disease, either hyperthyroidism or ophthalmopathy (not recorded which).

This chain joins TRBV2 and TRBJ1-2; D is ambiguous. V lost 7 bases and J lost 1, with 7 bases in between. Looked up from germline, CDR1 is SNHLY and CDR2 is FYNNEI. The CDR3 consists of 12 residues. The CDR3 spells CASKAINYGYTF. In nucleotides, the CDR3 is TGTGCCAGCAAAGCGATTAACTATGGCTACACCTTC.

This clonotype showed up many times. The rearrangement uses TRBV7-9 and TRBJ2-7; weak D call: TRBD1 (5 bases). Germline lookup yields CDR1 SEHNR and CDR2 FQNEAQ (reference sequence). This CDR3 is built from 14 residues. The V and J ends lost 5 bases and 6 bases respectively, with 17 bases between them. The chain's CDR3 is CASSPPQAPAEQYF. DNA for the CDR3: TGTGCCAGCAGCCCCCCACAGGCCCCAGCCGAGCAGTACTTC.

The chain has TRBV7-8 and TRBJ1-3; 7 bases align to TRBD1. Germline CDR1 is SGHVS and CDR2 is FQNEAQ. J lost 3 bases, V lost 5 bases, and 4 bases had no gene match. The length of the CDR3 is 14 residues. Here the CDR3 reads CASSPTGVGNTIYF. For the CDR3, the DNA is TGTGCCAGCAGCCCAACAGGGGTTGGAAACACCATATATTTT.

This chain joins TRBV19 and TRBJ2-5, with D possibly being TRBD2 (5 bases). Between the trimmed V and J ends, which lost 1 base and 7 bases, there was a span of 7 bases. This CDR3 region has 12 residues. CDR1 is LNHDA and CDR2 is SQIVND in the germline V gene (reference sequence). DNA for the CDR3: TGTGCCAGTAGTATAGCAGGAGGGACCCAGTACTTC. Residues: CASSIAGGTQYF.

This clonotype was observed a handful of times. The V call is TRBV20-1, the J call TRBJ2-5; a possible D gene is TRBD2 (6 bases). The V and J ends lost 8 bases and 1 base respectively, with 11 bases between them. Looked up from germline, CDR1 is DFQATT and CDR2 is SNEGSKA (reference sequence). This CDR3 contains 12 residues. The CDR3 nucleotides read TGCAGTTTACGGGACTCCCAAGAGACCCAGTACTTC. Translating gives CSLRDSQETQYF.

The chain carries TRBV20-1 and TRBJ2-1; D gene ambiguous. This CDR3 is built from 11 residues. Trimming removed 3 bases from V and 8 bases from J, with 8 bases in between. Germline V lookup: CDR1 DFQATT, CDR2 SNEGSKA (reference sequence). For the CDR3, the DNA is TGCAGTGCTAGGAACACGGATGAGCAGTTCTTC. It encodes CSARNTDEQFF.

This clonotype was observed at least ten times. Here the CDR3 reads CSALDPRGANVLTF. DNA of the CDR3: TGCAGTGCTCTTGACCCGAGAGGGGCCAACGTCCTGACTTTC. This sequence joins TRBV20-1 and TRBJ2-6, with D unclear. This CDR3 spans 14 amino acids. V lost 5 bases and J 4 bases, leaving 12 bases between the germline ends. Looked up from germline, CDR1 is DFQATT and CDR2 is SNEGSKA (reference sequence).

This clonotype was seen a single time. The germline gene is not matched at one end of the junction; a read error may be the cause. The V and J genes are TRBV4-2 and TRBJ2-7; 8 positions match TRBD2. The CDR3 runs 16 residues. Germline-derived CDR1 and CDR2 are LGHNA and YNFKEQ. Here the CDR3 DNA reads TGTGCCAGCAGCCAGGAACTAGCGGCTAGCTCCTACGAGCAGTGCTTC. This gives the protein CASSQELAASSYEQCF.

This clonotype showed up just once. V is TRBV6-5 and J is TRBJ2-5; possibly TRBD2 for D (5 bases). Trimming took 8 bases from V and 5 from J, leaving 15 bases between them. The CDR3 has 13 amino acids. Germline CDR1 is MNHEY and CDR2 is SVGAGI. CDR3 sequence reads: CASLTWTQETQYF. The CDR3 bases are TGTGCCAGCCTTACTTGGACTCAGGAGACCCAGTACTTC.

The V and J genes are TRBV7-9 and TRBJ1-2; 7 nucleotides align to TRBD1. This CDR3 spans 12 amino acids. V lost 5 bases and J lost 12; bases outside the gene matches: 9. The V gene's germline CDR1 is SEHNR and CDR2 FQNEAQ (reference sequence). DNA for the CDR3: TGTGCCAGCAGCCCTTGGGACAGAAGAAACACCTTC. Protein: CASSPWDRRNTF. Combining the CDR3 with reference TRBV7-9 and TRBJ1-2 gives the whole variable domain DTGVSQNPRHKITKRGQNVTFRCDPISEHNRLYWYRQTLGQGPEFLTYFQNEAQLEKSRLLSDRFSAERPKGSFSTLEIQRTEQGDSAMYLCASSPWDRRNTFGSGTRLTVV.

This clonotype was observed once. The J gene is TRBJ2-5, the V gene TRBV29-1; unclear D gene. This CDR3 has 11 amino acids. V gave up 4 bases and J gave up 5 bases, with 8 bases separating them. Germline CDR1 and CDR2: SQVTM and ANQGSEA. The DNA of the CDR3 is TGCAGCGTTGGGGATAGGGAGACCCAGTACTTC. Its protein product is CSVGDRETQYF. The whole variable domain, filled in from reference TRBV29-1 and TRBJ2-5, reads SAVISQKPSRDICQRGTSLTIQCQVDSQVTMMFWYRQQPGQSLTLIATANQGSEATYESGFVIDKFPISRPNLTFSTLTVSNMSPEDSSIYLCSVGDRETQYFGPGTRLLVL.

This clonotype came up a few times. V and J are TRBV28 and TRBJ1-2; 7 bases are shared with TRBD1. Germline-derived CDR1 and CDR2 are MDHEN and SYDVKM. V trimming: 3 bases; J trimming: 5 bases; junction bases outside the gene matches: 9. There are 15 residues in the CDR3. In DNA form, the CDR3 reads TGTGCCAGCAGTTTTGGTAGCCAGGGGGTTTATGGCTACACCTTC. Translating gives CASSFGSQGVYGYTF.

This clonotype was seen a handful of times. This chain uses TRBV7-6 with TRBJ2-7; the D is unclear. With 0 bases removed from V and 12 bases from J, the gap between germline ends came to 9 bases. The CDR3 contains 11 residues. CDR1 is SGHVS, CDR2 FNYEAQ, per germline. CDR3 region: CASSLARRLYF. CDR3 nucleotides: TGTGCCAGCAGCTTAGCTCGACGGCTGTACTTC. Complete variable domain (other parts from reference TRBV7-6 and TRBJ2-7): GAGVSQSPRYKVTKRGQDVALRCDPISGHVSLYWYRQALGQGPEFLTYFNYEAQQDKSGLPNDRFSAERPEGSISTLTIQRTEQRDSAMYRCASSLARRLYFGPGTRLTVT.

This clonotype has ten or more counts. The chain carries TRBV7-2 and TRBJ2-7; either TRBD1 or TRBD2 may fit D (5 bases each). Germline V gene sequence: CDR1 SGHTA, CDR2 FQGNSA. CDR3 length: 15 residues. The ends were cut back, 5 bases at V and 0 bases at J, with 14 bases in the middle. CDR3 DNA: TGTGCCAGCAGCGAGGGGAATCCCCTCTCCTACGAGCAGTACTTC. Residues: CASSEGNPLSYEQYF.

This clonotype was recorded at least ten times. The chain uses TRBV6-6 and TRBJ1-2, with 7 bases matching TRBD1. With 5 bases clipped from V and 2 bases from J, the junction kept 11 bases outside the gene matches. Germline loops: CDR1 MNHNY, CDR2 SVGAGI (reference sequence). The CDR3 loop spans 16 amino acids. CDR3 nucleotides: TGTGCCAGCAGTAGGGGTACTAGGGGACAGAACTATGGCTACACCTTC. Protein sequence: CASSRGTRGQNYGYTF.

At least ten counts were recorded for this clonotype. The chain carries TRBV20-1 and TRBJ1-5; tentatively, D is TRBD1 (6 bases). CDR1 is DFQATT and CDR2 is SNEGSKA in the germline V gene (reference sequence). V was pared by 4 bases and J by 7 bases, with 11 bases between. This CDR3 is 12 amino acids long. CDR3 in amino acids: CSATGGGQPQHF. As DNA, the CDR3 is TGCAGTGCTACCGGGGGGGGCCAGCCCCAGCATTTT.

This clonotype came up a few times. In DNA form, the CDR3 reads TGTGCCAGCAGCTATAATGAGGGTATTTACGAGCAGTACTTC. Protein sequence: CASSYNEGIYEQYF. The chain carries TRBV7-2 and TRBJ2-7, with D possibly matching TRBD2 (5 bases). This CDR3 is built from 14 residues. Germline lookup yields CDR1 SGHTA and CDR2 FQGNSA. The V gene lost 4 bases and the J gene lost 4 bases, with 14 bases spanning the gap.

This clonotype was counted only a few times. J is TRBJ1-1 and V is TRBV7-9; unclear D gene. This CDR3 comprises 13 residues. Germline assignment: CDR1 SEHNR and CDR2 FQNEAQ (reference sequence). Trimming cost V 7 bases and J 5 bases, with 14 bases left between them. The CDR3 DNA sequence: TGTGCCAGCACCGTCGGTGGTTTTACTGAAGCTTTCTTT. This gives the protein CASTVGGFTEAFF. Looking up the rest from reference TRBV7-9 and TRBJ1-1 gives the full variable domain: DTGVSQNPRHKITKRGQNVTFRCDPISEHNRLYWYRQTLGQGPEFLTYFQNEAQLEKSRLLSDRFSAERPKGSFSTLEIQRTEQGDSAMYLCASTVGGFTEAFFGQGTRLTVV.

Details on this clonotype: A much larger clone lies a single base off, so this may be a read error. The chain uses TRBV19 and TRBJ2-7, with D perhaps TRBD1 or TRBD2 (5 bases each). CDR1 and CDR2 (germline): LNHDA, SQIVND (reference sequence). CDR3 length: 14 residues. CDR3 sequence: CASSAGTSSYEHYF. For the CDR3, the DNA is TGTGCCAGTAGCGCTGGGACGTCCTCCTACGAGCACTACTTC.

This clonotype was seen a few times. The rearrangement links TRBV29-1 to TRBJ2-7, with D possibly being TRBD1 or TRBD2 (5 bases each). V lost 4 bases and J lost 6, with 19 bases in between. The V gene's germline CDR1 is SQVTM and CDR2 ANQGSEA. The CDR3 contains 14 residues. CDR3: CSVGYVGARGEQYF. Here the CDR3 DNA reads TGCAGCGTTGGGTACGTCGGGGCCAGAGGCGAGCAGTACTTC.

Only a few counts were recorded for this clonotype. The chain carries TRBV7-2 and TRBJ2-5, with 7 bases fitting TRBD2. V lost 4 bases, J lost 4 bases, and 9 bases stayed unmatched. This CDR3 region has 15 residues. Per the germline V gene, CDR1 is SGHTA and CDR2 is FQGNSA. In DNA, the CDR3 is TGTGCCAGCAGCTCCCTGGGGGGGGGAGGAGAGACCCAGTACTTC. This translates into CASSSLGGGGETQYF.

The table lists this clonotype with a few counts. The rearrangement links TRBV10-3 to TRBJ1-5; D is unclear. The CDR3 consists of 12 residues. Germline lookup yields CDR1 ENHRY and CDR2 SYGVKD. With 3 bases removed from V and 9 bases from J, the gap between germline ends came to 9 bases. The CDR3 loop is CAISDHERPQHF. CDR3 sequence (DNA): TGTGCCATCAGTGATCACGAGCGGCCCCAGCATTTT.

The DNA of the CDR3 is TGTGCCAGCAGCGATCCTAGCGGGACTTACACCGGGGAGCTGTTTTTT. It specifies CASSDPSGTYTGELFF. V usage is TRBV12-3 or TRBV12-4 and J usage is TRBJ2-2; 9 bases align to TRBD2. Unmatched junction bases numbered 8, after V lost 6 bases and J lost 3 bases. The CDR3 is 16 residues long.

This clonotype showed up many times. The chain combines TRBV4-2 with TRBJ2-6, with D unclear. The CDR3 has 16 residues. CDR1 and CDR2 (germline): LGHNA, YNFKEQ. Trimming cost V 0 bases and J 0 bases, with 6 bases left between them. The CDR3 sequence is CASSQDRSSGANVLTF. CDR3 in DNA: TGTGCCAGCAGCCAAGACCGGAGCTCTGGGGCCAACGTCCTGACTTTC.

This clonotype was found many times. CDR3 sequence (DNA): TGCAGTGCTAGAGTCCCGACAGGGAGTCAGCCCCAGCATTTT. Translating it yields CSARVPTGSQPQHF. The gene calls are TRBV20-1 and TRBJ1-5; 7 bases are shared with TRBD1. The germline V gene has CDR1 DFQATT and CDR2 SNEGSKA (reference sequence). Unmatched junction bases numbered 6, after V lost 1 base and J lost 6 bases. The CDR3 length is 14 residues.

There are a few counts of this clonotype. The chain combines TRBV4-1 with TRBJ1-5; D not resolved. The germline V gene encodes CDR1 MGHRA and CDR2 YSYEKL. Deletions cut 0 bases from V and 5 bases from J, with 11 bases between. The CDR3 spans 15 residues. The CDR3 sequence: CASSQDFWAYQPQHF. In nucleotides, the CDR3 is TGCGCCAGCAGCCAAGATTTCTGGGCTTATCAGCCCCAGCATTTT.

This clonotype was observed many times. The chain is built from TRBV7-8 and TRBJ2-7; 10 bases align to TRBD2. The J segment lost 4 bases and the V segment lost 3 bases, leaving 9 bases of the junction unmatched. This CDR3 is built from 16 residues. From germline, CDR1 is SGHVS and CDR2 FQNEAQ. Written as DNA, the CDR3 is TGTGCCAGCAGCTTCCTAGCGGGAGTGAATTCGTACGAGCAGTACTTC. It is translated as CASSFLAGVNSYEQYF.